The next 27 T cell receptor beta chains were all read from a single sample in a study of Ad26.COV2.S vaccination and SARS-CoV-2 variants. Treatment reported: roughly 20 received Ad26.COV2.S at low or high dose, single or two shots; about 5 received placebo; per-sample allocation not given. At day 63 after the first vaccine or placebo injection, samples were drawn. Sequenced by immunoSEQ multiplex PCR; TCRdb stores in-frame clones only, minus some. Among a few hundred thousand clones listed, about 91% were seen once. The sequencing used peripheral blood, collected in a trial of Ad26.COV2.S vaccine versus placebo. These TCRs come from a person between 18 and 65 years old who received the Ad26.COV2.S COVID-19 vaccine or a placebo.

CDR3 DNA: TGTGCCAGCAGGGACCCCGGCGACGAGCAGTACTTC. Its protein product is CASRDPGDEQYF. This chain connects TRBV2 to TRBJ2-7; D remains ambiguous. Germline CDR1 and CDR2: SNHLY and FYNNEI. The ends were cut back, 6 bases at V and 5 bases at J, with 11 bases in the middle. CDR3 length: 12 amino acids.

The chain joins TRBV28 to TRBJ2-1; weak D call: TRBD2 (6 bases). The CDR3 loop spans 15 amino acids. Germline-derived CDR1 and CDR2 are MDHEN and SYDVKM. The V and J ends lost 3 bases and 7 bases respectively, with 16 bases between them. Here the CDR3 reads CASSLGGVWTNEQFF. The CDR3 DNA is TGTGCCAGCAGTTTGGGGGGAGTATGGACAAATGAGCAGTTCTTC. Complete variable domain (other parts from reference TRBV28 and TRBJ2-1): DVKVTQSSRYLVKRTGEKVFLECVQDMDHENMFWYRQDPGLGLRLIYFSYDVKMKEKGDIPEGYSVSREKKERFSLILESASTNQTSMYLCASSLGGVWTNEQFFGPGTRLTVL.

The chain couples TRBV24-1 to TRBJ2-7; 8 nucleotides line up with TRBD1. CDR3 length equals 13 residues. CDR1 and CDR2 (germline): KGHDR, SFDVKD. The ends lost 5 bases at V and 5 bases at J; junction bases unmatched: 4. CDR3 in amino acids: CATSVPGQDEQYF. CDR3 nucleotides: TGTGCCACCAGTGTACCGGGACAGGACGAGCAGTACTTC.

In this sample, this clone turned up once. This sequence joins TRBV7-9 and TRBJ2-3, with 9 bases identical to TRBD2. The germline V gene encodes CDR1 SEHNR and CDR2 FQNEAQ (reference sequence). After removal of 8 bases from V and 4 bases from J, the junction contained 10 bases not matched to a gene. The length of the CDR3 is 15 residues. For the CDR3, the DNA is TGTGCCAGCTACTGGCGGGAGGGGCAAGCAGATACGCAGTATTTT. Residues: CASYWREGQADTQYF.

This clone appeared a single time. This chain links TRBV5-1 with TRBJ2-7, with 7 nucleotides matching TRBD1. CDR3 length equals 13 residues. V shed 4 bases and J 5 bases; nucleotides not matched to a gene: 6. The V gene's germline CDR1 is SGHRS and CDR2 YFSETQ. The CDR3 region has the DNA TGCGCCAGCAGCCTAGGACAGGCGGACGAGCAGTACTTC. Translation: CASSLGQADEQYF.

The rearrangement uses TRBV30 and TRBJ2-2; D may be TRBD1 or TRBD2 (5 bases each). This CDR3 region has 15 residues. Trimming cost V 2 bases and J 5 bases, with 15 bases left between them. Germline V lookup: CDR1 GTSNPN, CDR2 SVGIG (reference sequence). CDR3 sequence (DNA): TGTGCCTGGAGTAGATCTTTGAGGGGAACCGGGGAGCTGTTTTTT. This encodes CAWSRSLRGTGELFF.

V gene TRBV19 combines with J gene TRBJ2-1; 12 positions match TRBD2. There are 13 residues in the CDR3. The germline V gene has CDR1 LNHDA and CDR2 SQIVND (reference sequence). V shed 6 bases, J shed 8 bases, and the junction held 2 bases outside the gene matches. Here the CDR3 DNA reads TGTGCCAGTAGGGGACTAGCGGGTTATGAGCAGTTCTTC. Its protein product is CASRGLAGYEQFF.

This clone was seen once. The chain recombines TRBV9 with TRBJ2-7; D is tentatively TRBD1 or TRBD2 (6 bases each). The CDR3 spans 18 residues. V lost 2 bases and J 7 bases, leaving 28 bases between the germline ends. Germline V gene data show CDR1 as SGDLS and CDR2 as YYNGEE. The CDR3 protein is CASSVSLLATGFGGEQYF. In DNA, the CDR3 is TGTGCCAGCAGCGTCAGCCTTCTAGCAACAGGGTTCGGAGGGGAGCAGTACTTC.

The chain carries TRBV4-1 and TRBJ2-5; no clear D gene. This CDR3 is built from 13 residues. Deletions cut 1 base from V and 2 bases from J, with 5 bases between. Per the germline V gene, CDR1 is MGHRA and CDR2 is YSYEKL. The CDR3 nucleotides are TGCGCCAGCAGCCAAGGGGTTCAAGAGACCCAGTACTTC. Its translation: CASSQGVQETQYF.

CDR3 coding DNA: TGCGCCAGCAGCTTGGTTGGGTGGACCGGGGAGCTGTTTTTT. This translates into CASSLVGWTGELFF. The gene calls are TRBV5-1 and TRBJ2-2, with D uncertain. Per germline, CDR1 SGHRS and CDR2 YFSETQ. The CDR3 length is 14 residues. Trimming removed 0 bases from V and 5 bases from J, with 8 bases in between. The variable domain in full, with the rest retrieved from reference TRBV5-1 and TRBJ2-2, is KAGVTQTPRYLIKTRGQQVTLSCSPISGHRSVSWYQQTPGQGLQFLFEYFSETQRNKGNFPGRFSGRQFSNSRSEMNVSTLELGDSALYLCASSLVGWTGELFFGEGSRLTVL.

The chain couples TRBV7-6 to TRBJ1-5; a weak D match, TRBD1 (5 bases). V was trimmed by 5 bases and J by 2 bases, leaving 13 bases between them. This CDR3 is 15 amino acids long. Germline V gene data show CDR1 as SGHVS and CDR2 as FNYEAQ. The DNA for the CDR3 is TGTGCCAGCAGCCAGACCAGGGATGGCAATCAGCCCCAGCATTTT. It encodes CASSQTRDGNQPQHF.

The rearrangement links TRBV11-2 to TRBJ2-7; 13 bases agree with TRBD2. Germline values: CDR1 SGHAT, CDR2 FQNNGV. The CDR3 is 18 amino acids. The V gene end was trimmed by 5 bases and the J gene end by 2 bases; junction bases not matched to a gene: 12. CDR3 in DNA: TGTGCCAGCAGCCGAAGAGGGACTAGCGGGACCACTACCTACGAGCAGTACTTC. This sequence encodes CASSRRGTSGTTTYEQYF. The full variable domain, in which reference TRBV11-2 and TRBJ2-7 provide the parts outside the CDR3, is EAGVAQSPRYKIIEKRQSVAFWCNPISGHATLYWYQQILGQGPKLLIQFQNNGVVDDSQLPKDRFSAERLKGVDSTLKIQPAKLEDSAVYLCASSRRGTSGTTTYEQYFGPGTRLTVT.

The rearrangement uses TRBV27 and TRBJ2-2, with unresolved D. V lost 3 bases, J lost 5 bases, and 10 bases lay in between. The length of the CDR3 is 14 residues. Germline V gives CDR1 MNHEY, CDR2 SMNVEV (reference sequence). The CDR3 nucleotides are TGTGCCAGCAGTTTCATCCCCGGGACCGGGGAGCTGTTTTTT. Translated, it gives CASSFIPGTGELFF.

The chain recombines TRBV12-5 with TRBJ2-2, with 7 bases aligning to TRBD1. Germline V gene sequence: CDR1 LGHNT, CDR2 FRNRAP. V shed 2 bases, J shed 6 bases, and the junction held 6 bases outside the gene matches. This CDR3 contains 15 residues. CDR3 nucleotide sequence: TGTGCTAGTGGTTTGTCCCGACAGGGCTCCGGGGAGCTGTTTTTT. It yields the protein CASGLSRQGSGELFF.

The chain couples TRBV2 to TRBJ2-5, with D possibly matching TRBD2 (5 bases). V was clipped by 4 bases and J by 9 bases, with 18 bases between them. Germline CDR1 and CDR2: SNHLY and FYNNEI. The length of the CDR3 is 14 residues. CDR3 sequence reads: CASSGSGRGTAQYF. In DNA form, the CDR3 reads TGTGCCAGCAGTGGAAGCGGACGTGGAACGGCCCAGTACTTC.

This clone was counted only a few times. V gene TRBV11-3 combines with J gene TRBJ1-1; 8 bases fit TRBD1. The CDR3 has 15 residues. Trimming removed 5 bases from V and 1 base from J; junction bases left unmatched: 6. Germline V gene data show CDR1 as SGHNT and CDR2 as YENEEA. The CDR3: CASSPSGTGNTEAFF. The CDR3 DNA is TGTGCCAGCAGCCCCAGCGGGACAGGGAACACTGAAGCTTTCTTT.

The chain carries TRBV5-4 and TRBJ2-3, with 8 bases fitting TRBD1. CDR3 length: 16 amino acids. Losses at the gene ends were 4 bases for V and 3 bases for J; bases not matched to a gene: 10. Germline V gene lookup returns CDR1 SGHNT and CDR2 YYREEE (reference sequence). CDR3 DNA: TGTGCCAGCAGCGGTGGACAGGGATCGCGGACAGATACGCAGTATTTT. This encodes CASSGGQGSRTDTQYF. Full variable domain (rest looked up from reference TRBV5-4 and TRBJ2-3): ETGVTQSPTHLIKTRGQQVTLRCSSQSGHNTVSWYQQALGQGPQFIFQYYREEENGRGNFPPRFSGLQFPNYSSELNVNALELDDSALYLCASSGGQGSRTDTQYFGPGTRLTVL.

The chain joins TRBV5-1 to TRBJ2-1; 11 bases agree with TRBD2. With V trimmed by 0 bases and J by 6 bases, 14 bases remained unmatched. CDR3 length equals 19 residues. CDR1 and CDR2 from the germline V gene are SGHRS and YFSETQ. The CDR3 nucleotides read TGCGCCAGCAGCTTGGGCGGGATAGCGGGAGGGCCCGGGGCCAATGAGCAGTTCTTC. As protein: CASSLGGIAGGPGANEQFF.

The genes are TRBV4-1 and TRBJ2-2; TRBD1 aligns across 9 bases. Trimming removed 2 bases from V and 3 bases from J; junction bases left unmatched: 4. The CDR3 sequence is 16 residues long. CDR1 MGHRA and CDR2 YSYEKL come from the germline V gene. CDR3 sequence: CASSQPQGADTGELFF. CDR3 bases: TGCGCCAGCAGCCAACCACAGGGGGCGGACACCGGGGAGCTGTTTTTT.

This rearrangement joins TRBV4-2 to TRBJ1-1, with D possibly TRBD1 on 5 matching bases. This CDR3 region has 14 residues. Trimming cost V 1 base and J 4 bases, with 10 bases left between them. The germline V gene encodes CDR1 LGHNA and CDR2 YNFKEQ. This CDR3 is CASSQVQEGTEAFF. CDR3 nucleotides: TGTGCCAGCAGCCAAGTACAGGAGGGCACTGAAGCTTTCTTT.

This chain joins TRBV5-1 and TRBJ2-5, with 9 bases identical to TRBD1. The junction had 3 bases not matched to a gene; V was cut back by 4 bases and J by 2 bases. CDR3 size: 14 residues. Germline CDR1 is SGHRS and CDR2 is YFSETQ. The CDR3 nucleotides are TGCGCCAGCAGCCGGACAGGGGTGCAAGAGACCCAGTACTTC. This translates into CASSRTGVQETQYF.

This clone was picked up a small number of times. V usage is TRBV7-9 and J usage is TRBJ2-7, with TRBD1 matching over 8 bases. V lost 1 base, J lost 2 bases, and 1 base stayed unmatched. The CDR3 is made up of 14 amino acids. Germline V gene sequence: CDR1 SEHNR, CDR2 FQNEAQ (reference sequence). Here the CDR3 reads CASSLGTGPYEQYF. CDR3 nucleotide sequence: TGTGCCAGCAGCTTAGGGACAGGGCCCTACGAGCAGTACTTC.

V usage is TRBV7-9 and J usage is TRBJ2-3; the D gene could be TRBD1 or TRBD2 (5 bases each). There are 17 residues in the CDR3. With 6 bases removed from V and 1 base from J, the gap between germline ends came to 20 bases. In germline, CDR1 is SEHNR, CDR2 FQNEAQ (reference sequence). The DNA of the CDR3 is TGTGCCAGCAGACGAGACGAGCTAGTGGGGGGCACAGATACGCAGTATTTT. It codes for CASRRDELVGGTDTQYF.

The rearrangement uses TRBV29-1 and TRBJ2-1, with a weak D call TRBD2 (5 bases). The germline V and J ends were trimmed by 7 bases and 3 bases, with 16 bases remaining between them. Germline assignment: CDR1 SQVTM and CDR2 ANQGSEA. CDR3 length equals 14 residues. CDR3 sequence (DNA): TGCAGCGGTGACGCGGGCCCCCTCTACAATGAGCAGTTCTTC. As protein: CSGDAGPLYNEQFF.

The chain combines TRBV30 with TRBJ1-1; D not certain. This CDR3 is 12 amino acids long. With 2 bases removed from V and 0 bases from J, the gap between germline ends came to 4 bases. Germline CDR1 is GTSNPN and CDR2 is SVGIG (reference sequence). The CDR3 DNA sequence: TGTGCCTGGAGTTTCGTGAACACTGAAGCTTTCTTT. Translation: CAWSFVNTEAFF.

V gene TRBV19 combines with J gene TRBJ2-7; no definite D call. Between the trimmed V and J ends, which lost 4 bases and 3 bases, there was a span of 16 bases. The CDR3 covers 15 residues. The germline V gene encodes CDR1 LNHDA and CDR2 SQIVND (reference sequence). In DNA form, the CDR3 reads TGTGCCAGTAGTAATGGACGTCGCCTGGTCTACGAGCAGTACTTC. Encoded protein: CASSNGRRLVYEQYF.

V is TRBV3-1 (or the pseudogene TRBV3-2) and J is TRBJ2-3; no clear D gene. Trimming left V 4 bases short and J 0 bases short, with 8 bases between. The CDR3 is made up of 14 amino acids. Germline V gives CDR1 LGHDT, CDR2 YNNKEL (reference sequence). CDR3 nucleotide sequence: TGTGCCAGCAGCCGCGGACCGAGCACAGATACGCAGTATTTT. It yields the protein CASSRGPSTDTQYF.